Listed below are T cell receptor beta chains from one sample, sequenced in a study of blood T cell repertoires in COVID-19. Only in-frame clones appear in the TCRdb table, and some are missing; sequencing was by immunoSEQ multiplex PCR. The sample consists of 250,000 or so clones, 80% to 95% of them appearing once. The sequenced material came from PBMCs or T cells enriched from blood (not recorded which). Receptor source: a man between 35 and 55 years old who had been exposed to COVID-19. The CDR3 runs from the conserved cysteine through the conserved F or W. D genes are given only for firm matches. Only part of the rows carry a size: once, few, many, or a class if the clone is expanded.

d_gene: .
abundance: .
j_gene: TRBJ2-5
v_gene: TRBV18
len: 14
CDR3aa: CASSPPGARETQYF
CDR3nt: TGTGCCAGCTCACCACCGGGGGCTCGAGAGACCCAGTACTTC

d_gene: TRBD1
abundance: .
j_gene: TRBJ1-2
v_gene: TRBV3-1/TRBV3-2
len: 15
CDR3aa: CASSPPQGGYYGYTF
CDR3nt: TGTGCCAGCAGCCCCCCCCAGGGGGGCTACTATGGCTACACCTTC

d_gene: .
abundance: .
j_gene: TRBJ2-4
v_gene: TRBV3-1/TRBV3-2
len: 14
CDR3aa: CASSHSMVQNIQYF
CDR3nt: TGTGCCAGCAGCCATAGCATGGTACAAAACATTCAGTACTTC

d_gene: TRBD1
abundance: .
j_gene: TRBJ2-7
v_gene: TRBV27
len: 13
CDR3aa: CASSVGTGAEQYF
CDR3nt: TGTGCCAGCAGTGTGGGGACAGGGGCCGAGCAGTACTTC

d_gene: .
abundance: .
j_gene: TRBJ1-1
v_gene: TRBV5-6
len: 14
CDR3aa: CASSPAQGRSEAFF
CDR3nt: TGTGCCAGCAGCCCAGCACAGGGTAGGTCTGAAGCTTTCTTT

d_gene: .
abundance: .
j_gene: TRBJ1-4
v_gene: TRBV2
len: 12
CDR3aa: CASSDGGEKLFF
CDR3nt: TGTGCCAGCAGTGATGGAGGTGAAAAACTGTTTTTT

d_gene: TRBD2
abundance: .
j_gene: TRBJ2-1
v_gene: TRBV28
len: 15
CDR3aa: CASGGEEGIFNEQFF
CDR3nt: TGTGCCAGCGGGGGGGAAGAGGGAATTTTCAATGAGCAGTTCTTC

d_gene: .
abundance: .
j_gene: TRBJ1-2
v_gene: TRBV19
len: 15
CDR3aa: CASSISFRGGNGYTF
CDR3nt: TGTGCCAGTAGTATCTCATTCAGGGGAGGGAACGGCTACACCTTC

d_gene: TRBD2
abundance: .
j_gene: TRBJ2-2
v_gene: TRBV20-1
len: 14
CDR3aa: CSASERERTGELFF
CDR3nt: TGCAGTGCTAGTGAGCGGGAGCGCACCGGGGAGCTGTTTTTT

d_gene: .
abundance: .
j_gene: TRBJ1-2
v_gene: TRBV3-1/TRBV3-2
len: 16
CDR3aa: CASSPDLDGTGYGYTF
CDR3nt: TGTGCCAGCAGCCCCGATCTGGACGGAACAGGTTATGGCTACACCTTC

d_gene: TRBD2
abundance: .
j_gene: TRBJ2-1
v_gene: TRBV2
len: 16
CDR3aa: CASSGQRLAGVNEQFF
CDR3nt: TGTGCCAGCAGCGGACAGCGACTAGCGGGAGTCAATGAGCAGTTCTTC

d_gene: .
abundance: .
j_gene: TRBJ2-1
v_gene: TRBV9
len: 13
CDR3aa: CASSVAPDSEQFF
CDR3nt: TGTGCCAGCAGCGTAGCACCGGACAGTGAGCAGTTCTTC

d_gene: TRBD1
abundance: .
j_gene: TRBJ1-2
v_gene: TRBV20-1
len: 10
CDR3aa: CSATGGQNTF
CDR3nt: TGCAGTGCTACTGGGGGACAGAACACCTTC

d_gene: .
abundance: .
j_gene: TRBJ1-1
v_gene: TRBV7-8
len: 15
CDR3aa: CASSLDRGSNTEAFF
CDR3nt: TGTGCCAGCAGCTTAGATAGGGGCTCGAACACTGAAGCTTTCTTT

d_gene: .
abundance: once
j_gene: TRBJ1-5
v_gene: TRBV28
len: 12
CDR3aa: CASWEGWQPQHF
CDR3nt: TGTGCCAGCTGGGAGGGATGGCAGCCCCAGCATTTT

d_gene: .
abundance: .
j_gene: TRBJ2-3
v_gene: TRBV10-3
len: 15
CDR3aa: CAISESEVYADTQYF
CDR3nt: TGTGCCATCAGTGAGTCGGAGGTTTATGCAGATACGCAGTATTTT

d_gene: .
abundance: .
j_gene: TRBJ1-2
v_gene: TRBV5-1
len: 14
CDR3aa: CASRQGGEDYGYTF
CDR3nt: TGCGCCAGCAGACAAGGCGGGGAAGACTATGGCTACACCTTC

d_gene: TRBD2
abundance: .
j_gene: TRBJ2-7
v_gene: TRBV10-3
len: 15
CDR3aa: CAISESSGRGGEQYF
CDR3nt: TGTGCCATCAGTGAGTCTAGCGGGAGAGGTGGAGAGCAGTACTTC

d_gene: .
abundance: .
j_gene: TRBJ1-1
v_gene: TRBV7-6
len: 14
CDR3aa: CASSESTGNTEAFF
CDR3nt: TGTGCCAGCAGCGAATCGACAGGGAACACTGAAGCTTTCTTT

d_gene: .
abundance: .
j_gene: TRBJ2-7
v_gene: TRBV18
len: 12
CDR3aa: CASSTVSYEQYF
CDR3nt: TGTGCCAGCTCAACAGTCTCCTACGAGCAGTACTTC

d_gene: TRBD2
abundance: once
j_gene: TRBJ2-3
v_gene: TRBV11-2
len: 18
CDR3aa: CASSLERLAGSLTDTQYF
CDR3nt: TGTGCCAGCAGCTTAGAGAGACTAGCGGGATCTTTGACAGATACGCAGTATTTT

d_gene: TRBD1
abundance: once
j_gene: TRBJ1-2
v_gene: TRBV28
len: 14
CDR3aa: CASSLQGIYYGYTF
CDR3nt: TGTGCCAGCAGCCTACAGGGGATTTACTATGGCTACACCTTC

d_gene: TRBD1
abundance: .
j_gene: TRBJ1-1
v_gene: TRBV10-1
len: 13
CDR3aa: CASLDRGETEAFF
CDR3nt: TGCGCCAGCCTGGACAGGGGGGAAACTGAAGCTTTCTTT

d_gene: .
abundance: .
j_gene: TRBJ2-7
v_gene: TRBV11-2
len: 14
CDR3aa: CASSLGFGAGEQYF
CDR3nt: TGTGCCAGCAGCTTAGGGTTCGGAGCAGGGGAGCAGTACTTC

d_gene: TRBD1
abundance: .
j_gene: TRBJ1-6
v_gene: TRBV19
len: 14
CDR3aa: CASSSSGGNSPLHF
CDR3nt: TGTGCCAGTAGTTCGTCAGGGGGCAATTCACCCCTCCACTTT

d_gene: TRBD1
abundance: .
j_gene: TRBJ1-2
v_gene: TRBV2
len: 13
CDR3aa: CASSADRGPGYTF
CDR3nt: TGTGCCAGCAGTGCTGACAGGGGACCGGGCTACACCTTC

d_gene: TRBD1
abundance: .
j_gene: TRBJ2-7
v_gene: TRBV28
len: 16
CDR3aa: CASSSSPGQGRNEQYF
CDR3nt: TGTGCCAGCAGTTCATCCCCGGGACAGGGGAGAAACGAGCAGTACTTC

d_gene: .
abundance: .
j_gene: TRBJ1-1
v_gene: TRBV6-5
len: 13
CDR3aa: CASSSTGRAEAFF
CDR3nt: TGTGCCAGCAGTTCAACAGGTCGCGCTGAAGCTTTCTTT

d_gene: TRBD2
abundance: once
j_gene: TRBJ2-3
v_gene: TRBV12-5
len: 15
CDR3aa: CASGLGLAVTDTQYF
CDR3nt: TGTGCTAGTGGTTTGGGACTAGCGGTCACAGATACGCAGTATTTT